Each of the 5 T cell receptor beta chains below was sequenced from the same sample in a study of T-cell reconstitution after alpha-beta-depleted transplantation in children. Unique molecular identifiers were incorporated when the TCRbeta library was constructed. TCRdb passed the PCR reads through MiXCR, listing each CDR3 protein once. The sample holds over 200,000 distinct CDR3 sequences, roughly a tenth seen once. The material was PBMCs, obtained before TCRalphabeta/CD19-depleted stem cell transplant. The source is a child in the first two years of life with acute myeloid leukemia, due to receive a stem cell transplant.

Ten or more counts support this clonotype. At one boundary the junction diverges from the germline segment, which might be a read error. The V call is TRBV19, the J call TRBJ2-2; no reliable D call. Germline-derived CDR1 and CDR2 are LNHDA and SQIVND (reference sequence). This CDR3 is 14 amino acids long. The CDR3 spells CASSLDGNTGELFF. DNA of the CDR3: TGCGCCAGCAGCTTGGATGGGAACACCGGGGAGCTGTTTTTT.

This clonotype has at least ten counts. The chain has TRBV20-1 and TRBJ2-6; D may be TRBD2 (6 bases). Germline CDR1 and CDR2: DFQATT and SNEGSKA (reference sequence). This CDR3 spans 16 amino acids. V lost 1 base to trimming and J lost 0 bases, with 10 bases between them. For the CDR3, the DNA is TGCAGTGCTAGAGGACTAGGTTACTCTGGGGCCAACGTCCTGACTTTC. This encodes CSARGLGYSGANVLTF.

This clonotype was seen at least ten times. CDR3 sequence: CASSLYAGAREKLFF. CDR3 nucleotides: TGTGCCAGCAGCTTGTACGCAGGGGCTCGGGAAAAACTGTTTTTT. The chain combines TRBV5-6 with TRBJ1-4, with TRBD1 as a possible D gene (6 bases). V was cut by 1 base and J by 8 bases, with 15 bases left in between. Germline CDR1 and CDR2: SGHDT and YYEEEE. The CDR3 loop spans 15 amino acids.

This clonotype was seen repeatedly, ten times or more. V usage is TRBV20-1 and J usage is TRBJ2-7; D unresolved. Germline V lookup: CDR1 DFQATT, CDR2 SNEGSKA (reference sequence). This CDR3 spans 11 amino acids. The ends were cut back, 4 bases at V and 3 bases at J, with 7 bases in the middle. The CDR3 reads CSAMGSYEQYF. The CDR3 nucleotides read TGCAGTGCTATGGGAAGCTACGAGCAGTACTTC.

The table lists this clonotype with many counts. V usage is TRBV5-1 and J usage is TRBJ2-1; 11 bases agree with TRBD2. The length of the CDR3 is 15 residues. V was pared by 4 bases and J by 7 bases, with 7 bases of the junction left unmatched. The germline V gene encodes CDR1 SGHRS and CDR2 YFSETQ. CDR3: CASSQEGLAVNEQFF. The CDR3 region has the DNA TGCGCCAGCAGCCAGGAGGGACTAGCGGTAAATGAGCAGTTCTTC. Complete variable domain (other parts from reference TRBV5-1 and TRBJ2-1): KAGVTQTPRYLIKTRGQQVTLSCSPISGHRSVSWYQQTPGQGLQFLFEYFSETQRNKGNFPGRFSGRQFSNSRSEMNVSTLELGDSALYLCASSQEGLAVNEQFFGPGTRLTVL.